The 18 T cell receptor beta chains presented below share a single source sample, sequenced in a study of neurological immune-mediated disorders. TCRdb reprocessed the 5' RACE reads with MiXCR, giving one entry per CDR3 protein. The table lists 77,000 or so distinct CDR3 sequences, about 9% of them singletons. The sample was PBMCs. These receptors were obtained from a man aged 50-59 years in good health.

Ten or more counts support this clonotype. The J gene is TRBJ1-5, the V gene TRBV18, with TRBD1 identical over 12 bases. Germline values: CDR1 KGHSH, CDR2 LQKENI. This CDR3 is built from 17 residues. The trim removed 5 bases at V and 6 bases at J, leaving 11 bases unmatched. CDR3 protein: CASSSRDRGQGGQPQHF. CDR3 DNA: TGTGCCAGCTCATCTCGGGACAGGGGGCAGGGCGGTCAGCCCCAGCATTTT.

This clonotype has ten or more counts. The chain carries TRBV20-1 and TRBJ2-5; D remains ambiguous. This CDR3 comprises 11 residues. Trimming shortened V by 0 bases and J by 9 bases, and 8 bases separated the two germline ends. The V gene's germline CDR1 is DFQATT and CDR2 SNEGSKA (reference sequence). CDR3 DNA sequence: TGCAGTGCTAGAGAAGACGGGCCCCAGTACTTC. Protein: CSAREDGPQYF.

This clonotype was detected ten times or more. The DNA for the CDR3 is TGTGCCAGCAGCTTTTTTACTGGTAACTTTCAGTACTTC. Its translation: CASSFFTGNFQYF. The chain employs TRBV7-3 and TRBJ2-4; D not certain. Germline V gene lookup returns CDR1 SGHTA and CDR2 FQGTGA. There are 13 residues in the CDR3. Between the trimmed V and J ends, which lost 3 bases and 11 bases, there was a span of 14 bases.

This clonotype was found many times. The rearrangement uses TRBV15 and TRBJ2-7; D gene uncertain. The V gene's germline CDR1 is LNHNV and CDR2 YYDKDF (reference sequence). V lost 0 bases, J lost 4 bases, and 13 bases lay in between. There are 15 residues in the CDR3. The CDR3 bases are TGTGCCACCAGCAGAGATTTGGGGATTGAGTACGAGCAGTACTTC. Protein sequence: CATSRDLGIEYEQYF.

This clonotype occurred many times. The chain combines TRBV7-2 with TRBJ1-5; no definite D call. The germline V and J ends were trimmed by 1 base and 3 bases, with 10 bases remaining between them. There are 15 residues in the CDR3. Germline CDR1 and CDR2: SGHTA and FQGNSA. The CDR3 DNA is TGTGCCAGCAGCTTAGGAGGTGGCAACAATCAGCCCCAGCATTTT. It is translated as CASSLGGGNNQPQHF.

This clonotype was detected ten times or more. This sequence joins TRBV20-1 and TRBJ2-7; D gene unclear. V shed 5 bases and J shed 5 bases, with 19 bases lying between them. The CDR3 loop spans 14 amino acids. From germline, CDR1 is DFQATT and CDR2 SNEGSKA (reference sequence). DNA of the CDR3: TGCAGTGCTGAGTCGTGGGGTCGGTCCGACGAGCAGTACTTC. This sequence encodes CSAESWGRSDEQYF.

The gene calls are TRBV5-1 and TRBJ1-1, with TRBD1 matching over 10 bases. V lost 3 bases and J lost 0; bases outside the gene matches: 5. Germline lookup yields CDR1 SGHRS and CDR2 YFSETQ. The CDR3 runs to 16 residues. The CDR3 DNA sequence: TGCGCCAGCAGCTCCTGGACAGGGGGGATGAACACTGAAGCTTTCTTT. The encoded protein is CASSSWTGGMNTEAFF.

On this clonotype: A read error may explain this, as a much larger clone is one base away. V gene TRBV20-1 combines with J gene TRBJ2-5, with D hard to call. Trimming took 6 bases from V and 0 from J, leaving 5 bases between them. The CDR3 is 11 amino acids. CDR1 and CDR2 (germline): DFQATT, SNEGSKA (reference sequence). CDR3 coding DNA: TGCAGTGCCAGCGACCAAGAGACCCAGTACTTC. Amino acids: CSASDQETQYF.

This clonotype was picked up many times. The V call is TRBV5-1, the J call TRBJ1-1; maybe TRBD1 (6 bases). V lost 4 bases, J lost 7 bases, and 11 bases lay in between. The CDR3 extends over 12 amino acids. Germline CDR1 reads SGHRS; CDR2 reads YFSETQ. The CDR3 loop is CASSEGGSEAFF. For the CDR3, the DNA is TGCGCCAGCAGCGAGGGGGGAAGTGAAGCTTTCTTT.

As to this clonotype: Just one base apart from a much larger clone, this may be a read error. V usage is TRBV7-2 and J usage is TRBJ1-6; D is undetermined. Germline assignment: CDR1 SGHTA and CDR2 FQGNSA. The CDR3 loop spans 15 amino acids. The CDR3 DNA is TGTGCCAGCAGAGAAGGGAGCTCCAATAATTCACCCCTCCACTTT. It specifies CASREGSSNNSPLHF.

This chain connects TRBV6-5 to TRBJ2-5; D is unresolved. Between the trimmed V and J ends, which lost 1 base and 2 bases, there was a span of 5 bases. The CDR3 is made up of 13 amino acids. The V gene's germline CDR1 is MNHEY and CDR2 SVGAGI. This CDR3 is CASSYFLQETQYF. The CDR3 nucleotides are TGTGCCAGCAGTTACTTTCTACAAGAGACCCAGTACTTC.

This clonotype was counted at least ten times. V and J are TRBV30 and TRBJ1-6; no reliable D call. Germline V gene lookup returns CDR1 GTSNPN and CDR2 SVGIG (reference sequence). V was cut by 0 bases and J by 7 bases, with 7 bases left in between. The CDR3 has 13 amino acids. CDR3 in amino acids: CAWSVLENSPLHF. For the CDR3, the DNA is TGTGCCTGGAGTGTACTTGAGAATTCACCCCTCCACTTT.

Ten or more counts support this clonotype. The V and J genes are TRBV9 and TRBJ2-2; D uncertain. The V end lost 0 bases, the J end lost 6 bases, and 3 bases lay between the germline ends. CDR3 length: 12 residues. Germline V gene sequence: CDR1 SGDLS, CDR2 YYNGEE. The CDR3 spells CASSVVSGELFF. The CDR3 coding sequence is TGTGCCAGCAGCGTAGTGTCCGGGGAGCTGTTTTTT.

This clonotype appeared many times. This rearrangement joins TRBV7-9 to TRBJ2-1, with D tentatively TRBD2 (5 bases). Germline-derived CDR1 and CDR2 are SEHNR and FQNEAQ (reference sequence). V lost 6 bases to trimming and J lost 0 bases, with 9 bases between them. The CDR3 has 14 residues. CDR3: CASREASSYNEQFF. Written as DNA, the CDR3 is TGTGCCAGCAGGGAGGCGAGCTCCTACAATGAGCAGTTCTTC.

This clonotype was seen ten or more times. The rearrangement links TRBV4-1 to TRBJ2-5, with 9 bases that match TRBD1. This CDR3 comprises 13 residues. Trimming took 4 bases from V and 6 from J; bases not matched to a gene: 3. Per germline, CDR1 MGHRA and CDR2 YSYEKL. The CDR3 spells CASSRDRDQTQYF. The CDR3 DNA follows: TGCGCCAGCAGCCGGGACAGGGACCAGACCCAGTACTTC.

This clonotype was detected many times. The chain links TRBV29-1 to TRBJ2-7; weak D call: TRBD2 (6 bases). Trimming shortened V by 7 bases and J by 3 bases, and 19 bases separated the two germline ends. CDR1 is SQVTM and CDR2 is ANQGSEA in the germline V gene. This CDR3 is built from 14 residues. The CDR3 coding sequence is TGCAGCGCTAAACCCGGGACTTCTGACTACGAGCAGTACTTC. It specifies CSAKPGTSDYEQYF.

A single count supports this clonotype. Because it lacks the conserved phenylalanine or tryptophan at the end, this CDR3 is likely a read error. No DNA is shown, since the ends of the CDR3 on it are uncertain; the CDR3 is the one TCRdb lists. The chain couples TRBV20-1 to TRBJ2-1. In germline, CDR1 is DFQATT, CDR2 SNEGSKA (reference sequence). The CDR3 length equals 12 residues, ends included. The CDR3 here is CSARVRTSNEQL.

This clonotype was detected ten times or more. The rearrangement links TRBV5-1 to TRBJ2-1; tentatively, D is TRBD1 (6 bases). Germline loops: CDR1 SGHRS, CDR2 YFSETQ. V was pared by 2 bases and J by 6 bases, with 15 bases between. This CDR3 region has 15 residues. The CDR3 region is CASSFGTLGGNEQFF. As DNA, the CDR3 is TGCGCCAGCAGCTTCGGGACCCTAGGGGGCAATGAGCAGTTCTTC.